This is a list of T cell receptor beta chains from one sample in a study of shared clonotypes between healthy human individuals. The assay was immunoSEQ multiplex PCR, and TCRdb's table has in-frame clones only and misses some. The table lists more than 1.2 million clones, 97% to 99% of them singletons. What was sequenced was naive CD4+ T cells sorted from blood. Every receptor here comes from a man aged 30-40 years in good health. CDR3s include the opening cysteine and the closing phenylalanine or tryptophan. D genes are given only for firm matches. Part of the rows lack a size; the others show once, few, many or a class for expanded clones.

TRBV28	15	TRBD1	once	TRBJ1-5	CASSSDRGISQPQHF	TGTGCCAGCAGTTCCGACAGGGGGATCAGTCAGCCCCAGCATTTT
TRBV5-1	14	-	-	TRBJ1-1	CASSLSGLNTEAFF	TGCGCCAGCAGCTTATCGGGGCTGAACACTGAAGCTTTCTTT
TRBV28	15	-	-	TRBJ1-2	CASSLVDRPNYGYTF	TGTGCCAGCAGTTTAGTAGACCGACCTAACTATGGCTACACCTTC
TRBV5-5	16	TRBD1	-	TRBJ2-7	CASSLAAGGFTYEQYF	TGTGCCAGCAGCTTGGCGGCAGGGGGCTTTACCTACGAGCAGTACTTC
TRBV29-1	12	-	-	TRBJ2-1	CSVDWVYNEQFF	TGCAGCGTTGACTGGGTCTACAATGAGCAGTTCTTC
TRBV10-2	11	-	once	TRBJ2-7	CASSQLDEQYF	TGCGCCAGCAGTCAGCTAGACGAGCAGTACTTC
TRBV30	14	TRBD2	once	TRBJ2-1	CAWKLSGRWDEQFF	TGTGCCTGGAAACTAAGCGGGAGGTGGGATGAGCAGTTCTTC
TRBV5-6	16	-	-	TRBJ1-3	CASSYRRTNAGNTIYF	TGTGCCAGCAGCTACCGGCGAACTAACGCTGGAAACACCATATATTTT
TRBV9	14	-	-	TRBJ2-7	CASSVDGSTYEQYF	TGTGCCAGCAGCGTAGACGGCTCAACCTACGAGCAGTACTTC
TRBV29-1	11	-	-	TRBJ2-1	CSVIGTARPFF	TGCAGCGTTATCGGGACGGCTCGTCCGTTCTTC
TRBV10-3	15	TRBD1	-	TRBJ2-7	CAISELPHGTGEQYF	TGTGCCATCAGTGAGTTGCCACACGGGACAGGCGAGCAGTACTTC
TRBV18	15	-	-	TRBJ1-1	CASSPPGRVGTEAFF	TGTGCCAGCTCACCACCAGGCAGGGTGGGCACTGAAGCTTTCTTT
TRBV4-3	14	-	-	TRBJ1-5	CASSQGGNNQPQHF	TGCGCCAGCAGCCAAGGAGGGAACAATCAGCCCCAGCATTTT
TRBV5-6	19	TRBD2	-	TRBJ2-3	CASSYIRLGTSGITDTQYF	TGTGCCAGCAGCTATATCCGGTTAGGGACTAGCGGAATCACAGATACGCAGTATTTT
TRBV7-9	14	-	once	TRBJ2-4	CASSLDSAKNIQYF	TGTGCCAGCTCCCTGGACAGTGCCAAAAACATTCAGTACTTC
TRBV5-8	14	-	-	TRBJ1-2	CASSLDGRDYGYTF	TGTGCCAGCAGCTTGGATGGTAGGGACTATGGCTACACCTTC
TRBV29-1	8	-	-	TRBJ2-5	CSVETGDF	TGCAGCGTTGAAACGGGGGACTTC
TRBV15	14	-	-	TRBJ1-1	CATSRDRGDTEAFF	TGTGCCACCAGCAGAGATCGAGGGGACACTGAAGCTTTCTTT
TRBV7-2	15	-	-	TRBJ2-7	CASSLVQGNPYEQYF	TGTGCCAGCAGCTTAGTCCAGGGCAACCCCTACGAGCAGTACTTC
TRBV28	14	-	-	TRBJ1-1	CASKTGSRWTEAFF	TGTGCCAGCAAAACCGGGTCCAGGTGGACTGAAGCTTTCTTT
TRBV5-1	14	-	-	TRBJ1-2	CASSLEPGGGGYTF	TGCGCCAGCAGCTTGGAGCCCGGCGGCGGTGGCTACACCTTC
TRBV15	14	-	-	TRBJ1-1	CATSPGRGNTEAFF	TGTGCCACCAGCCCAGGGAGGGGGAACACTGAAGCTTTCTTT
TRBV27	13	-	-	TRBJ2-1	CASSISPSSEQFF	TGTGCCAGCAGCATCTCTCCTAGCAGTGAGCAGTTCTTC
TRBV9	16	TRBD1	once	TRBJ2-7	CASSVGSGQGTLRQYF	TGTGCCAGCAGCGTAGGGTCGGGACAGGGGACTCTTAGGCAGTACTTC
TRBV28	15	TRBD2	-	TRBJ2-2	CASSDGLAGLGELFF	TGTGCCAGCAGCGACGGACTAGCGGGGCTCGGGGAGCTGTTTTTT
TRBV11-2	18	-	-	TRBJ2-7	CASSSYKPTAPAGYEQYF	TGTGCCAGCAGCTCATACAAGCCGACAGCCCCCGCAGGATACGAGCAGTACTTC
TRBV6-1	16	-	-	TRBJ2-7	CASSEGRTLNLYEQYF	TGTGCCAGCAGTGAGGGCCGGACACTGAACCTTTACGAGCAGTACTTC
TRBV7-3	13	-	-	TRBJ1-1	CASSPQWGAEAFF	TGTGCCAGCAGCCCCCAATGGGGTGCTGAAGCTTTCTTT
TRBV5-6	16	TRBD2	-	TRBJ2-3	CASSTLAGGPGDTQYF	TGTGCCAGCAGCACCCTAGCGGGAGGGCCGGGAGATACGCAGTATTTT
TRBV5-1	15	TRBD2	-	TRBJ2-1	CASSLGLAGSNEQFF	TGCGCCAGCAGCCTCGGACTAGCGGGAAGCAATGAGCAGTTCTTC
TRBV7-2	14	-	-	TRBJ2-3	CASSLGRNGDTQYF	TGTGCCAGCAGCTTAGGGCGGAACGGAGATACGCAGTATTTT
TRBV19	15	-	once	TRBJ1-1	CASKGQRLSGTEAFF	TGTGCCAGTAAAGGGCAGCGCCTGAGTGGCACTGAAGCTTTCTTT
TRBV9	12	-	-	TRBJ2-1	CASSPHGNEQFF	TGTGCCAGCAGCCCGCATGGGAATGAGCAGTTCTTC
TRBV15	14	-	once	TRBJ1-2	CATSRDASGYGYTF	TGTGCCACCAGCAGAGACGCCTCGGGCTATGGCTACACCTTC
TRBV10-1	16	-	-	TRBJ2-1	CASSSDRLPSYNEQFF	TGCGCCAGCAGTTCCGACAGGCTTCCCTCCTACAATGAGCAGTTCTTC
TRBV28	14	-	-	TRBJ2-7	CASSITGRAYEQYF	TGTGCCAGCAGCATCACGGGCAGAGCCTACGAGCAGTACTTC
TRBV11-2	13	-	-	TRBJ1-1	CASSLLQATEAFF	TGTGCCAGCAGCTTATTGCAGGCCACTGAAGCTTTCTTT
TRBV6-6	13	-	-	TRBJ1-1	CASESGQPPRAFF	TGTGCCAGCGAATCGGGCCAGCCTCCTCGAGCTTTCTTT
TRBV5-4	14	-	-	TRBJ1-1	CASSSPPSGTEAFF	TGTGCCAGCAGCTCTCCTCCGTCTGGCACTGAAGCTTTCTTT